This TCR beta chain was identified in a study of T cell responses to AZD1222 COVID-19 vaccine. Broader study findings: There were vaccine-associated CD4 TCRs across spike, dominant at 160-218 and 743-854. Clonal diversity was possibly underestimated, and the donors were mostly white British, with more females. Baseline seropositives among AZD1222 recipients totaled only 5 or 6. With two AZD1222 doses given, Spike-specific TCR breadth and depth both rose.

Profiled with immunoSEQ multiplex PCR; TCRdb holds only in-frame clones, not every one. The sample has under 200,000 clones; approximately 95% are singletons. The CDR3 loop spans 12 amino acids. Trimming took 3 bases from V and 6 from J, leaving 8 bases between them. Germline CDR1 and CDR2: WNHNN and SYGVQD (reference sequence). A remark on this clone: The antigen remains undetermined.

V usage is TRBV10-1 and J usage is TRBJ1-1; no reliable D call. The clonotype originates from an adult in good health. The material sequenced was peripheral blood, taken on day 0 of AZD1222 vaccination. CDR3 coding DNA: TGCGCCAGCAGTGATTATAACGCTGAAGCTTTCTTT. It encodes CASSDYNAEAFF.